The 8 T cell receptor beta chains listed next were all sequenced from one sample in a study of T cell repertoires in cytomegalovirus infection. No cognate antigen is known for these TCRs. One entry per CDR3 protein results from TCRdb running MiXCR on the reads. Of around 310,000 distinct CDR3 sequences in the sample, roughly 28% were seen once. The sample here was cultured PBMCs, taken from culture after CMV antigen stimulation. Receptor source: a human donor in good health (CMV status not recorded). Some clones in this sample may be carry-over from other donors' samples.

The rearrangement joins TRBV7-9 to TRBJ2-1; TRBD2 matches 12 bases. The J segment lost 7 bases and the V segment lost 7 bases, leaving 20 bases of the junction unmatched. CDR3 length equals 19 residues. Germline CDR1 is SEHNR and CDR2 is FQNEAQ (reference sequence). The CDR3 nucleotides read TGTGCCAGCACCCCGGGAGGACTAGCGGGACCCCGGGCCGAGAATGAGCAGTTCTTC. Residues: CASTPGGLAGPRAENEQFF.

The rearrangement joins TRBV3-1 to TRBJ1-4, with unresolved D. The length of the CDR3 is 15 residues. Germline CDR1 LGHDT, CDR2 YNNKEL (reference sequence). Trimming removed 0 bases at V and 8 bases at J, with 13 bases between. CDR3 sequence (DNA): TGTGCCAGCAGCCAAGAAACCGGGTCTCGGGAAAAACTGTTTTTT. Amino acid sequence: CASSQETGSREKLFF.

V gene TRBV6-1 combines with J gene TRBJ2-7; D gene uncertain. Trimming shortened V by 5 bases and J by 4 bases, and 6 bases separated the two germline ends. Germline CDR1 MNHNS, CDR2 SASEGT. CDR3 length equals 11 residues. This CDR3 is CASSIMYEQYF. The CDR3 DNA follows: TGTGCCAGCAGTATAATGTACGAGCAGTACTTC.

This chain uses TRBV20-1 with TRBJ2-3, with D possibly matching TRBD1 (6 bases). The CDR3 contains 14 residues. V was pared by 4 bases and J by 2 bases, with 13 bases between. In germline, CDR1 is DFQATT, CDR2 SNEGSKA (reference sequence). The CDR3 sequence: CSAMGTNPTDTQYF. In DNA form, the CDR3 reads TGCAGTGCTATGGGGACAAACCCCACAGATACGCAGTATTTT.

This clonotype was observed a few times. This chain joins TRBV7-3 and TRBJ2-1; no definite D call. The germline CDR1 and CDR2 sequences are SGHTA and FQGTGA. The germline V and J ends were trimmed by 0 bases and 9 bases, with 18 bases remaining between them. CDR3 size: 16 residues. The CDR3 DNA follows: TGTGCCAGCAGCTTAACCAGGAGCGTCGATGGCGGTGAGCAGTTCTTC. Protein sequence: CASSLTRSVDGGEQFF.

This chain connects TRBV19 to TRBJ1-1; no clear D. Trimming cost V 7 bases and J 5 bases, with 23 bases left between them. Germline CDR1 reads LNHDA; CDR2 reads SQIVND (reference sequence). This CDR3 contains 16 residues. This CDR3 is CASTDTGSGRDTEAFF. The CDR3 DNA reads as TGTGCCAGTACCGACACTGGGTCGGGCCGGGATACTGAAGCTTTCTTT.

This clonotype appeared a few times. The J gene is TRBJ1-2, the V gene TRBV6-5, with D maybe TRBD1 (5 bases). Trimming pared 6 bases from V and 4 bases from J, leaving 18 bases between. The CDR3 length is 15 residues. From germline, CDR1 is MNHEY and CDR2 SVGAGI. The chain's CDR3 is CASRLDSTSGYGYTF. For the CDR3, the DNA is TGTGCCAGCAGACTCGACAGTACGAGTGGCTATGGCTACACCTTC.

The table lists this clonotype with many counts. This sequence joins TRBV4-2 and TRBJ1-5; D is possibly TRBD1 (6 bases). This CDR3 comprises 16 residues. The germline V gene has CDR1 LGHNA and CDR2 YNFKEQ. The germline V and J ends were trimmed by 1 base and 3 bases, with 13 bases remaining between them. The DNA for the CDR3 is TGTGCCAGCAGCCAAGCCTCCAGACAGGTCAATCAGCCCCAGCATTTT. Amino acids: CASSQASRQVNQPQHF.